Listed below are T cell receptor beta chains from one sample, sequenced in a study of T cell repertoires in cytomegalovirus infection. In TCRdb, the reads were re-called with MiXCR into one record per CDR3 protein. The sample consists of 400,000 to 550,000 distinct CDR3 sequences, roughly 10% of them appearing once. Material: PBMCs. Receptors were obtained from a human donor in good health (CMV status not recorded). Some clones in this sample may be carry-over from other donors' samples. CDR3s include the opening cysteine and the closing phenylalanine or tryptophan. The D gene is left open where the match is weak. A row's size may be missing; if present it is once, few, many or a size class.

TRBJ2-4 | TRBV28 | many | NA | TGTGCCAGCAGCTTCATAGTAGCCAAAAACATTCAGTACTTC | CASSFIVAKNIQYF
TRBJ2-7 | TRBV11-2 | many | TRBD1 | TGTGCCAGCAGCTTCACCGGGACAGGGGGCGATGAGCAGTACTTC | CASSFTGTGGDEQYF
TRBJ2-4 | TRBV6-5 | few | TRBD2 | TGTGCCAGCAGTACTGGGGACGGGGGGAACATTCAGTACTTC | CASSTGDGGNIQYF
TRBJ2-2 | TRBV6-1 | many | NA | TGTGCCAGCAGTTCCCGGAGGAACACCGGGGAGCTGTTTTTT | CASSSRRNTGELFF
TRBJ2-3 | TRBV10-3 | many | NA | TGTGCCATCAGTTCGCCCCCCAAGGGGGAAACAGATACGCAGTATTTT | CAISSPPKGETDTQYF
TRBJ2-1 | TRBV5-1 | NA | TRBD1 | TGCGCCAGCAGCTGGGACCGGGACAGAGATCTCTACAATGAGCAGTTCTTC | CASSWDRDRDLYNEQFF
TRBJ2-7 | TRBV5-6 | few | NA | TGTGCCAGCAGCTTGCTTTCGTCAGGCAGGAGATACGAGCAGTACTTC | CASSLLSSGRRYEQYF
TRBJ1-1 | TRBV28 | few | TRBD1 | TGTGCCAGCAGCCCGCTATGGACAGGGACGAGTGCTTTCTTT | CASSPLWTGTSAFF
TRBJ1-6 | TRBV12-3/TRBV12-4 | few | NA | TGTGCCAGCCGTGGGAGCCCCAATTCACCCCTCCACTTT | CASRGSPNSPLHF
TRBJ2-2 | TRBV5-1 | many | TRBD2 | TGCGCCAGCAGCTTGGAGCGGGGGAACGCGAACACCGGGGAGCTGTTTTTT | CASSLERGNANTGELFF
TRBJ2-1 | TRBV11-2 | NA | TRBD2 | TGTGCCAGCAGCTCCGATGACGCGGGAGGGTCCTACAATGAGCAGTTCTTC | CASSSDDAGGSYNEQFF
TRBJ1-1 | TRBV27 | few | NA | TGTGCCAGCAGTATGGGGTGGGAAGGGAACACTGAAGCTTTCTTT | CASSMGWEGNTEAFF
TRBJ2-3 | TRBV6-4 | many | NA | TGTGCCAGCAGTGGGGGGCCCGGCACAGATACGCAGTATTTT | CASSGGPGTDTQYF
TRBJ2-3 | TRBV11-2 | NA | TRBD2 | TGTGCCAGCAGCCCTTTAGCGGGAGTGGGAGGGGGCACGCAGTATTTT | CASSPLAGVGGGTQYF
TRBJ1-1 | TRBV3-1 | few | TRBD1 | TGTGCCAGCAGCCAAGCGTCCCAGGGGGTGAGGTTGAACACTGAAGCTTTCTTT | CASSQASQGVRLNTEAFF
TRBJ1-1 | TRBV7-2 | many | TRBD1 | TGTGCCAGCAGCTTAAGCCTTTGGGCAGGGGGTTCCCAGAGGGAAGCTTTCTTT | CASSLSLWAGGSQREAFF
TRBJ1-2 | TRBV9 | NA | TRBD1 | TGTGCCAGCAGCGTAGGAGGGGGCTATTATGGCTACACCTTC | CASSVGGGYYGYTF
TRBJ2-2 | TRBV10-3 | many | NA | TGTGCCATCAGTGAGCCGGGGGGCCCCGGGGAGCTGTTTTTT | CAISEPGGPGELFF
TRBJ2-7 | TRBV7-8 | many | TRBD2 | TGTGCCAGCAGCCCCAGGCTAGCGGGGGGGTACTCCTACGAGCAGTACTTC | CASSPRLAGGYSYEQYF
TRBJ1-5 | TRBV6-1 | many | NA | TGTGCCAGCAGTTGGACAGCTCATGGCAATCAGCCCCAGCATTTT | CASSWTAHGNQPQHF
TRBJ2-3 | TRBV20-1 | many | TRBD2 | TGCAGTGCCCTCAGAATAGCGGGAGCCACAGATACGCAGTATTTT | CSALRIAGATDTQYF
TRBJ1-1 | TRBV12-3/TRBV12-4 | NA | TRBD1 | TGTGCCAGCAGTGGGGGACAGGGAGCTTTCTTT | CASSGGQGAFF
TRBJ2-3 | TRBV27 | few | NA | TGTGCCAGCAGCCCCCTTAAGCTCCGGGCAGATACGCAGTATTTT | CASSPLKLRADTQYF
TRBJ2-1 | TRBV7-8 | many | TRBD1 | TGTGCCAGCAGCGGAATGACAGGGGCCCGAAGCTCCTACAATGAGCAGTTCTTC | CASSGMTGARSSYNEQFF
TRBJ2-5 | TRBV20-1 | NA | NA | TGCAGTGCGCAGTTAGGGGGGGGAGGGCGTTTAGAGGAGACCCAGTACTTC | CSAQLGGGGRLEETQYF
TRBJ1-1 | TRBV7-2 | many | TRBD1 | TGTGCCAGCAAAAGAACCGGGACAGGGAACACTGAAGCTTTCTTT | CASKRTGTGNTEAFF
TRBJ1-1 | TRBV19 | NA | NA | TGTGCCAGTAGTATAGTTCGTGGTGAAGCTTTCTTT | CASSIVRGEAFF
TRBJ2-1 | TRBV11-2 | many | TRBD1 | TGTGCCAGCAGCTTAACCGGACAGGGGACCTACAATGAGCAGTTCTTC | CASSLTGQGTYNEQFF
TRBJ2-3 | TRBV6-1 | many | TRBD2 | TGTGCCAGCAGTACCTACGAGCGGGACTTTACCCGCACAGATACGCAGTATTTT | CASSTYERDFTRTDTQYF
TRBJ2-7 | TRBV5-4 | few | TRBD2 | TGTGCCAGCAGCTTGGGGAAGCGGGAGGGCCGCTACGAGCAGTACTTC | CASSLGKREGRYEQYF
TRBJ1-2 | TRBV29-1 | NA | NA | TGCAGCGTGCTATTAAGGGGCGGAGGCTACACCTTC | CSVLLRGGGYTF
TRBJ2-5 | TRBV7-2 | many | NA | TGTGCCACCGCCCACCAAGAGACCCAGTACTTC | CATAHQETQYF
TRBJ2-5 | TRBV5-6 | few | TRBD2 | TGTGCCAGCAGCTTGTGGGGGGGGAGCGGAGAGACCCAGTACTTC | CASSLWGGSGETQYF
TRBJ2-2 | TRBV18 | NA | NA | TGTGCCAGCTCACCACCGACTGCAGGGGTTTTCGGGGAGCTGTTTTTT | CASSPPTAGVFGELFF
TRBJ2-1 | TRBV5-1 | many | TRBD2 | TGCGCCAGCAGCTTGGGACCTCCGGGACTAGCGGGAGAAGGTGAGCAGTTCTTC | CASSLGPPGLAGEGEQFF
TRBJ2-1 | TRBV29-1 | few | TRBD2 | TGCAGCGTTGCACTCGGGAGGGGCGATGAGCAGTTCTTC | CSVALGRGDEQFF
TRBJ1-6 | TRBV19 | many | NA | TGTGCCAGTACCATCAATCATCCGGATAATTCACCCCTCCACTTT | CASTINHPDNSPLHF
TRBJ2-1 | TRBV18 | NA | NA | TGTGCCAGCTCACCACAGGGGGGGGAGTTCAGTGAGCAGTTCTTC | CASSPQGGEFSEQFF
TRBJ2-7 | TRBV7-2 | many | TRBD2 | TGTGCCAGCAGCTTAGTTCTAGCGGGAGTCCACGAGCAGTACTTC | CASSLVLAGVHEQYF
TRBJ2-7 | TRBV7-2 | many | TRBD1 | TGTGCCAGCAGCCCCCTCAGACAGGGCGGTCGAACAATCTACGAGCAGTACTTC | CASSPLRQGGRTIYEQYF
TRBJ1-3 | TRBV19 | NA | NA | TGTGCCAGTAGCCCCGGGGCAGGACCAAACACCATATATTTT | CASSPGAGPNTIYF
TRBJ2-1 | TRBV20-1 | NA | NA | TGCAGTGCTAGTAGAGGGGTGGCGGGCAATGAGCAGTTCTTC | CSASRGVAGNEQFF
TRBJ2-4 | TRBV20-1 | many | NA | TGCAGTGCCCAGCCTTCAGGGGCCCTGGACATTCAGTACTTC | CSAQPSGALDIQYF
TRBJ2-1 | TRBV20-1 | NA | TRBD2 | TGCAGTGCTAGCACCGGGACTAGCGGGAGAGATGAGCAGTTCTTC | CSASTGTSGRDEQFF
TRBJ2-3 | TRBV3-1 | few | TRBD2 | TGTGCCAGCAGCCAAGGTTACGGACTAGCCGGCGTCGCGCAGTATTTT | CASSQGYGLAGVAQYF
TRBJ1-1 | TRBV29-1 | few | NA | TGCAGCGTTGATTTTAGGATCGGGGGCTTGAACACTGAAGCTTTCTTT | CSVDFRIGGLNTEAFF
TRBJ2-7 | TRBV5-1 | many | TRBD2 | TGCGCCAGCAGCCTACGTACTAGCGGGAGGACCTACGAGCAGTACTTC | CASSLRTSGRTYEQYF
TRBJ1-2 | TRBV5-6 | many | NA | TGTGCCAGCAGCTGGCCGGACAGCTGGACGGACTATGGCTACACCTTC | CASSWPDSWTDYGYTF
TRBJ2-3 | TRBV20-1 | many | TRBD2 | TGCAGTGCCAGAGCGGGAGGGCCCGCAGATACGCAGTATTTT | CSARAGGPADTQYF
TRBJ2-3 | TRBV20-1 | many | TRBD2 | TGCAGTGCTACGACTAGCGGCTCCACAGATACGCAGTATTTT | CSATTSGSTDTQYF
TRBJ2-5 | TRBV20-1 | few | NA | TGCAGTGCTAGGCCCTCCGGGGGTGGGCAAGAGACCCAGTACTTC | CSARPSGGGQETQYF
TRBJ2-7 | TRBV20-1 | many | NA | TGCAGTGCCGTAGGTCCGGGACGACGACCCTACGAGCAGTACTTC | CSAVGPGRRPYEQYF
TRBJ2-2 | TRBV4-2 | NA | TRBD2 | TGTGCCAGCAGCCCGGGACTAGCCGGGGAGCTGTTTTTT | CASSPGLAGELFF
TRBJ1-2 | TRBV19 | NA | TRBD1 | TGTGCCAGTAGCGCCGGGACAGGGCCTATCCTCTATGGCTACACCTTC | CASSAGTGPILYGYTF
TRBJ1-6 | TRBV10-3 | NA | NA | TGTGCCATCAGTGCAGTTGATCAAGGTTCACCCCTCCACTTT | CAISAVDQGSPLHF
TRBJ2-1 | TRBV19 | many | TRBD2 | TGTGCCAGTAGTATAGGATTGGAGCGGGGCTACAATGAGCAGTTCTTC | CASSIGLERGYNEQFF
TRBJ1-2 | TRBV19 | many | NA | TGTGCCACCCAGGACAGTTCTAACTATGGCTACACCTTC | CATQDSSNYGYTF
TRBJ2-3 | TRBV12-3/TRBV12-4 | NA | NA | TGTGCCAGCAGTTTGGAAACGGGACGCACAGATACGCAGTATTTT | CASSLETGRTDTQYF